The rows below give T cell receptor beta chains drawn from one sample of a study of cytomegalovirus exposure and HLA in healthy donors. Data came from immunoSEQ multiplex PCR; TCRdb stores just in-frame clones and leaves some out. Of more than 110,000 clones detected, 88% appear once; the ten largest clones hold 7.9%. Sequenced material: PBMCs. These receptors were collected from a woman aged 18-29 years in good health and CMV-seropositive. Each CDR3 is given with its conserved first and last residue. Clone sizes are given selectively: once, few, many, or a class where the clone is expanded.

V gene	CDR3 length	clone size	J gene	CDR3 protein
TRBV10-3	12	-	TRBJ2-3	CAVSGGADTQYF
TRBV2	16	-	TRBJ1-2	CASTPGMRGAGYGYTF
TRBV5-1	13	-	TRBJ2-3	CASSLSPGNTQYF
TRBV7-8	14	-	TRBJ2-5	CASSLGRVSETQYF
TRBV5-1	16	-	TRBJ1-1	CASSLGGTGLNTEAFF
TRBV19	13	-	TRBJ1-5	CASMEGGHQPQHF
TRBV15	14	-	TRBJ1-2	CATSRQAGPRGYTF
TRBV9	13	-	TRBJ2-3	CASSVSTADTQYF
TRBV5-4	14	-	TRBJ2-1	CASTPSGEYNEQFF
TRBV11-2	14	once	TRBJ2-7	CASSTTGGWYEQYF
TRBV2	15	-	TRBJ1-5	CASSESVGQHQPQHF
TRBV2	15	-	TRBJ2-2	CASGPGQGFTGELFF
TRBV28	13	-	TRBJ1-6	CASSEEPNSPLHF
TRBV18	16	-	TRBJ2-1	CASSPSLRGAYNEQFF
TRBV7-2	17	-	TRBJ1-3	CASSLAGHLSSGNTIYF
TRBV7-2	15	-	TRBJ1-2	CASSFQERQAYGYTF
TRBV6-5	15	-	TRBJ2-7	CASSISGQGAYEQYF
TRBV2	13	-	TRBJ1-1	CASTLQGNTEAFF
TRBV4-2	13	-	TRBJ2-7	CASRRTDRDEQYF
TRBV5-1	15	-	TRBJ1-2	CASSNRTGSNYGYTF
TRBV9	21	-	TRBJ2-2	CASSYLVGDYSYLKYTGELFF
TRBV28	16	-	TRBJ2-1	CASSFRLAGGLYEQFF
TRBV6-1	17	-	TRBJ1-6	CASSGQGAYSYNSPLHF
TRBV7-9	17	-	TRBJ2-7	CASSLGRGQGGLMEQYF
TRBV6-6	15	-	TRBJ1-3	CASTPRGILGNTIYF
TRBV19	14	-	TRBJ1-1	CASSITGMNTEAFF
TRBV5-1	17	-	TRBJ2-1	CASSRTGIGGARNEQFF
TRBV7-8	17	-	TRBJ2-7	CASSLGTSVYRAYEQYF
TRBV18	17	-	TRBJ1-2	CASSPPVGGGGPYGYTF